The 19 T cell receptor beta chains given below trace back to one sample, sequenced in a study of T cells in Graves' hyperthyroidism and ophthalmopathy (dated by TCRdb to the late 2010s). Receptors were amplified or captured by multiplex PCR. Sequencing was performed on an Illumina HiSeq 2000. The TCR beta CDR3 regions were amplified from the RNA transcripts. A first-round RT-PCR of the TCR CDR3 used the HTBI primer set with the Qiagen OneStep RT-PCR kit. The public sequencing data were trimmed at Q25 with fastp and processed into clonotypes with MiXCR by TCRdb, which kept only in-frame beta chains. Duplicate CDR3 protein sequences are folded into a single record with the most common DNA and genes. Counted in this sample were hundreds of thousands of distinct CDR3 sequences; 35% to 40% of them appeared once. Approximately 8.7% of the sample rests with the top ten. The material sequenced was blood. These receptors originate from a man between 18 and 35 years old with Graves' hyperthyroidism.

The genes are TRBV28 and TRBJ1-6; D unclear. Germline CDR1 is MDHEN and CDR2 is SYDVKM. V lost 6 bases, J lost 14 bases, and 11 bases lay in between. This CDR3 region has 11 residues. This chain's CDR3 is CASSVTNTLHF. The CDR3 nucleotides read TGTGCCAGCAGCGTGACAAATACCCTCCACTTT.

This clonotype appeared many times. One end of the junction is discordant with germline, which a read error may explain. The chain joins TRBV7-7 to TRBJ2-7; possible D gene TRBD2, 6 bases. The CDR3 consists of 14 residues. From germline, CDR1 is SSHAT and CDR2 FNYEAQ (reference sequence). In DNA form, the CDR3 reads TGTGCTAGCAGCGTCGCCGGGAGTCCATACGAGCAGTACTTC. Its translation: CASSVAGSPYEQYF. The full variable domain, its missing parts supplied by reference TRBV7-7 and TRBJ2-7, is GAGVSQSPRYKVTKRGQDVTLRCDPISSHATLYWYQQALGQGPEFLTYFNYEAQPDKSGLPSDRFSAERPEGSISTLTIQRTEQRDSAMYRCASSVAGSPYEQYFGPGTRLTVT.

V usage is TRBV2 and J usage is TRBJ1-5; maybe TRBD1 (5 bases). This CDR3 region has 16 residues. Trimming removed 6 bases from V and 7 bases from J, with 22 bases in between. The germline V gene has CDR1 SNHLY and CDR2 FYNNEI. The CDR3 nucleotides are TGTGCCAGCAGCCAAGGGTTCGGGCAGGGCATACAGCCCCAGCATTTT. Encoded protein: CASSQGFGQGIQPQHF.

This clonotype has just a few counts. V is TRBV28 and J is TRBJ2-6, with D perhaps matching TRBD1 or TRBD2 (5 bases each). Trimming removed 3 bases from V and 11 bases from J, with 14 bases in between. CDR1 is MDHEN, CDR2 SYDVKM, per germline. This CDR3 region has 14 residues. The CDR3 coding sequence is TGTGCCAGCAGTTTTCCACGGGACGGGGACGTCCTGACTTTC. Its protein is CASSFPRDGDVLTF.

This clonotype has more than one count but fewer than ten. This chain uses TRBV19 with TRBJ2-5; D is unclear. Germline V gives CDR1 LNHDA, CDR2 SQIVND (reference sequence). Trimming left V 1 base short and J 1 base short, with 7 bases between. The CDR3 covers 14 residues. CDR3 sequence: CASSIGARQETQYF. The CDR3, as DNA: TGTGCCAGTAGTATAGGCGCTCGCCAAGAGACCCAGTACTTC.

The V gene is TRBV7-9, the J gene TRBJ2-2, with D perhaps matching TRBD2 (6 bases). The germline V gene encodes CDR1 SEHNR and CDR2 FQNEAQ (reference sequence). CDR3 size: 14 residues. V lost 6 bases and J lost 2, with 10 bases in between. The CDR3 loop reads CASRGTFNTGELFF. The CDR3 region has the DNA TGTGCCAGCAGAGGGACTTTTAACACCGGGGAGCTGTTTTTT.

As to this clonotype: A far larger clone is only one base removed, so a read error is likely. The V gene is TRBV15, the J gene TRBJ2-5, with TRBD1 as a possible D gene (6 bases). The V end lost 11 bases, the J end lost 4 bases, and 17 bases lay between the germline ends. The CDR3 sequence is 13 residues long. The germline V gene has CDR1 LNHNV and CDR2 YYDKDF (reference sequence). CDR3 sequence: CARSLAGAETQYF. The CDR3 DNA is TGTGCCCGCAGTTTAGCAGGGGCAGAGACCCAGTACTTC.

This clonotype was counted at least ten times. The chain is built from TRBV7-2 and TRBJ2-2; no clear D. The CDR3 consists of 13 residues. Trimming removed 1 base from V and 5 bases from J, with 5 bases in between. The germline V gene encodes CDR1 SGHTA and CDR2 FQGNSA. CDR3 nucleotide sequence: TGTGCCAGCAGCTTAGTGAGGACCGGGGAGCTGTTTTTT. It translates to CASSLVRTGELFF.

CDR3 bases: TGCGCCAGCAGCTTGGTAGGGCAGGGGGCGCATGAGCAGTACTTC. It translates to CASSLVGQGAHEQYF. V is TRBV5-1 and J is TRBJ2-7; 8 bases align to TRBD1. The CDR3 contains 15 residues. CDR1 SGHRS and CDR2 YFSETQ come from the germline V gene. The junction had 9 bases not matched to a gene; V was cut back by 0 bases and J by 7 bases.

The chain carries TRBV20-1 and TRBJ2-7, with TRBD1 matching 10 bases. The CDR3 extends over 13 amino acids. Looked up from germline, CDR1 is DFQATT and CDR2 is SNEGSKA (reference sequence). The V and J ends lost 5 bases and 5 bases, in that order; junction bases with no gene match: 6. The DNA of the CDR3 is TGCAGTGCTGACAGGGGGCAGGGCCACGAGCAGTACTTC. Its translation: CSADRGQGHEQYF.

CDR3 in DNA: TGTGCCAGCAGCCAGATGCCAGGGGGCGCTCGGACTGAAGCTTTCTTT. Its protein is CASSQMPGGARTEAFF. This chain links TRBV25-1 with TRBJ1-1, with TRBD1 matching 8 bases. This CDR3 has 16 amino acids. Losses at the gene ends were 6 bases for V and 5 bases for J; bases not matched to a gene: 14. Germline lookup yields CDR1 MGHDK and CDR2 SYGVNS.

The chain carries TRBV7-4 and TRBJ1-2; weak D call: TRBD1 (6 bases). Germline V gives CDR1 SGHVT, CDR2 SQSDAQ. The V end was cut by 5 bases, the J end by 10 bases, with 20 bases between. The CDR3 totals 14 residues. The CDR3 region is CASSLGGGVGDYTF. DNA of the CDR3: TGTGCCAGCAGCCTCGGAGGGGGGGTGGGAGACTACACCTTC.

This clonotype appeared many times. The V gene is TRBV7-9, the J gene TRBJ2-7, with D hard to call. The CDR3 is 13 residues long. Trimming took 3 bases from V and 3 from J, leaving 9 bases between them. Looked up from germline, CDR1 is SEHNR and CDR2 is FQNEAQ (reference sequence). CDR3 amino acids: CASSFPGGYEQYF. DNA of the CDR3: TGTGCCAGCAGCTTCCCCGGCGGCTACGAGCAGTACTTC.

This clonotype was picked up a small number of times. The chain recombines TRBV12-5 with TRBJ1-2; no clear D. CDR1 and CDR2 from the germline V gene are LGHNT and FRNRAP. The CDR3 sequence is 14 residues long. The ends were cut back, 2 bases at V and 6 bases at J, with 13 bases in the middle. CDR3 coding DNA: TGTGCTAGTGGTTTGTTTTCGGGGAAGGATGGCTACACCTTC. It codes for CASGLFSGKDGYTF.

The J gene is TRBJ1-2, the V gene TRBV9; TRBD1 aligns across 8 bases. The germline CDR1 and CDR2 sequences are SGDLS and YYNGEE. This CDR3 region has 16 residues. V lost 6 bases to trimming and J lost 4 bases; unmatched junction nucleotides: 14. The CDR3 DNA reads TGTGCCAGCACGGACAGGGCTAACACCGGGGGCTATGGCTACACCTTC. It specifies CASTDRANTGGYGYTF.

The chain uses TRBV7-2 and TRBJ2-5; a weak D match, TRBD1 (5 bases). CDR1 SGHTA and CDR2 FQGNSA come from the germline V gene. The CDR3 has 15 amino acids. With 1 base removed from V and 5 bases from J, the gap between germline ends came to 14 bases. CDR3 coding DNA: TGTGCCAGCAGCTTAGGATTGCAGGGAAGCGAGACCCAGTACTTC. This sequence encodes CASSLGLQGSETQYF.

This clonotype has ten or more counts. This chain uses TRBV7-8 with TRBJ2-7, with 7 bases identical to TRBD2. The J segment lost 5 bases and the V segment lost 3 bases, leaving 4 bases of the junction unmatched. CDR3 size: 13 residues. Germline V gene lookup returns CDR1 SGHVS and CDR2 FQNEAQ. As DNA, the CDR3 is TGTGCCAGCAGCTTCCTCGGGAGGAACGAGCAGTACTTC. Protein product: CASSFLGRNEQYF.

This clonotype has only a few counts. The rearrangement links TRBV5-6 to TRBJ2-5; a possible D gene is TRBD1 (5 bases). Germline V lookup: CDR1 SGHDT, CDR2 YYEEEE. The CDR3 contains 13 residues. V lost 4 bases, J lost 5 bases, and 12 bases lay in between. DNA of the CDR3: TGTGCCAGCAGCCATCAGGGTGGGGAGACCCAGTACTTC. Its protein is CASSHQGGETQYF.

In its sample, this clonotype was seen once. The chain uses TRBV2 and TRBJ1-2; D is undetermined. The CDR3 extends over 15 amino acids. The V gene's germline CDR1 is SNHLY and CDR2 FYNNEI. Trimming removed 2 bases from V and 0 bases from J, with 10 bases in between. CDR3 sequence (DNA): TGTGCCAGCAGTGAAAACAGCCAATCTAACTATGGCTACACCTTC. It is translated as CASSENSQSNYGYTF.